These 19 T cell receptor beta chains share one sample of origin, sequenced in a study of cytomegalovirus exposure and HLA in healthy donors. The PCR had 60 Vbeta and 13 Jbeta primers. Data came from immunoSEQ multiplex PCR; TCRdb stores just in-frame clones and leaves some out. The top ten clones hold about 2.5% of a sample with more than 150,000 clones, 75% to 85% of them seen once. Sequencing was carried out using PBMCs. The source of these receptors is a woman aged 25 to 39 in good health and CMV-seropositive.

V and J are TRBV5-1 and TRBJ1-2, with 8 bases identical to TRBD1. Germline CDR1 reads SGHRS; CDR2 reads YFSETQ. Trimming took 0 bases from V and 8 from J; bases not matched to a gene: 6. The CDR3 spans 14 residues. As DNA, the CDR3 is TGCGCCAGCAGCTTGGGAGGGACAGGCGGCGGCTACACCTTC. Translated: CASSLGGTGGGYTF.

The V call is TRBV6-5, the J call TRBJ2-7, with 13 bases identical to TRBD2. With V trimmed by 4 bases and J by 0 bases, 3 bases remained unmatched. This CDR3 comprises 16 residues. The germline V gene has CDR1 MNHEY and CDR2 SVGAGI. The CDR3 sequence: CASSSRLAGGSYEQYF. Written as DNA, the CDR3 is TGTGCCAGCAGTTCCCGACTAGCGGGGGGCTCCTACGAGCAGTACTTC.

The CDR3 reads CASSEGASGGPRETQYF. CDR3 nucleotide sequence: TGTGCCAGCAGTGAAGGGGCTAGCGGGGGCCCGAGGGAGACCCAGTACTTC. The rearrangement links TRBV25-1 to TRBJ2-5; 10 bases line up with TRBD2. The CDR3 is 17 amino acids. CDR1 is MGHDK, CDR2 SYGVNS, per germline. V lost 2 bases and J lost 5; bases outside the gene matches: 11.

The rearrangement joins TRBV9 to TRBJ1-1; D perhaps matches TRBD1 (5 bases). Trimming removed 2 bases from V and 3 bases from J, with 11 bases in between. CDR1 and CDR2 from the germline V gene are SGDLS and YYNGEE. This CDR3 is 14 amino acids long. The CDR3: CASSVRGLDTEAFF. The CDR3 coding sequence is TGTGCCAGCAGCGTTAGGGGTCTGGACACTGAAGCTTTCTTT.

The V and J genes are TRBV4-1 and TRBJ2-3; 8 bases map to TRBD2. CDR3 length equals 18 residues. Germline V gene lookup returns CDR1 MGHRA and CDR2 YSYEKL. V dropped 0 bases and J dropped 0; count of bases not matched to a gene: 8. CDR3 DNA sequence: TGCGCCAGCAGCCAAGATGGAGCGGGGGCCACTAGCACAGATACGCAGTATTTT. Encoded protein: CASSQDGAGATSTDTQYF.

This rearrangement joins TRBV4-1 to TRBJ1-2; the D gene is possibly TRBD1 (6 bases). Trimming left V 4 bases short and J 1 base short, with 13 bases between. The CDR3 loop spans 15 amino acids. The V gene's germline CDR1 is MGHRA and CDR2 YSYEKL. CDR3 region: CASSLGQLSNYGYTF. CDR3 sequence (DNA): TGCGCCAGCAGCCTAGGACAGTTAAGTAACTATGGCTACACCTTC.

The rearrangement joins TRBV28 to TRBJ2-1; possibly TRBD1 for D (5 bases). The CDR3 is 14 residues long. CDR1 and CDR2 (germline): MDHEN, SYDVKM. Trimming removed 6 bases at V and 7 bases at J, with 16 bases between. The CDR3 loop is CASRHRPQVNEQFF. The CDR3 DNA reads as TGTGCCAGCAGGCATAGACCACAGGTGAATGAGCAGTTCTTC. Full variable domain (missing parts from reference TRBV28 and TRBJ2-1): DVKVTQSSRYLVKRTGEKVFLECVQDMDHENMFWYRQDPGLGLRLIYFSYDVKMKEKGDIPEGYSVSREKKERFSLILESASTNQTSMYLCASRHRPQVNEQFFGPGTRLTVL.

This clone was seen more than once but under ten times. The J gene is TRBJ2-3, the V gene TRBV9; 14 positions match TRBD2. The CDR3 contains 16 residues. From germline, CDR1 is SGDLS and CDR2 YYNGEE. V shed 2 bases, J shed 7 bases, and the junction held 6 bases outside the gene matches. The CDR3 here is CASSVTSGGATYTQYF. The CDR3 DNA reads as TGTGCCAGCAGCGTGACTAGCGGGGGGGCCACTTATACGCAGTATTTT.

The chain employs TRBV11-2 and TRBJ2-1, with 10 nucleotides matching TRBD2. Germline CDR1 is SGHAT and CDR2 is FQNNGV. V gave up 5 bases and J gave up 4 bases; unmatched junction bases: 8. The CDR3 is 16 residues long. CDR3 in DNA: TGTGCCAGCAGCACTTTAGCGGGGGGCCTTTACAATGAGCAGTTCTTC. Translated, it gives CASSTLAGGLYNEQFF.

V gene TRBV27 combines with J gene TRBJ1-1, with D possibly TRBD1 on 5 matching bases. V dropped 7 bases and J dropped 3 bases, with 15 bases sitting between them. The CDR3 spans 14 residues. CDR1 and CDR2 from the germline V gene are MNHEY and SMNVEV (reference sequence). CDR3 nucleotides: TGTGCCAGCAACCGACAGTCGGGGGACACTGAAGCTTTCTTT. Its translation: CASNRQSGDTEAFF.

The rearrangement joins TRBV9 to TRBJ2-7; 8 bases line up with TRBD1. The CDR3 length is 15 residues. Per germline, CDR1 SGDLS and CDR2 YYNGEE. V lost 0 bases and J lost 7; bases outside the gene matches: 9. The CDR3: CASSVGWQGAREQYF. DNA for the CDR3: TGTGCCAGCAGCGTAGGATGGCAGGGGGCACGGGAGCAGTACTTC.

The chain joins TRBV10-3 to TRBJ1-1; 10 bases map to TRBD1. CDR3 size: 20 residues. Trimming cost V 0 bases and J 0 bases; bases outside gene matches: 13. Germline V gene lookup returns CDR1 ENHRY and CDR2 SYGVKD. DNA of the CDR3: TGTGCCATCAGTGAGTCCCCCTGGACAAGACAGGGGGCCTTGAACACTGAAGCTTTCTTT. It encodes CAISESPWTRQGALNTEAFF.

The rearrangement uses TRBV11-3 and TRBJ2-3; 16 positions match TRBD2. Germline V lookup: CDR1 SGHNT, CDR2 YENEEA. Germline trimming cut 6 bases from V and 5 bases from J; bases unmatched to any gene: 11. CDR3 size: 18 residues. The CDR3 loop reads CASRKGTSGGAGRDTQYF. The CDR3 bases are TGTGCCAGCAGAAAGGGGACTAGCGGGGGGGCGGGTAGAGATACGCAGTATTTT.

The chain uses TRBV27 and TRBJ2-7; 14 bases align to TRBD2. Germline CDR1 and CDR2: MNHEY and SMNVEV (reference sequence). The junction had 7 bases not matched to a gene; V was cut back by 3 bases and J by 6 bases. The CDR3 is made up of 16 amino acids. CDR3 amino acids: CASSFQTSGGAIEQYF. CDR3 DNA: TGTGCCAGCAGTTTCCAGACTAGCGGGGGGGCCATCGAGCAGTACTTC.

The chain couples TRBV9 to TRBJ1-2; 10 bases are a match to TRBD1. In germline, CDR1 is SGDLS, CDR2 YYNGEE. This CDR3 is 19 amino acids long. Trimming removed 3 bases from V and 7 bases from J; junction bases left unmatched: 21. Written as DNA, the CDR3 is TGTGCCAGCAGCGCACAATCCGGGACAGGGGATCTGATGGGTCCTGGCTACACCTTC. This gives the protein CASSAQSGTGDLMGPGYTF.

V is TRBV29-1 and J is TRBJ2-2; D not certain. The ends were cut back, 5 bases at V and 5 bases at J, with 6 bases in the middle. The CDR3 runs to 11 residues. Germline-derived CDR1 and CDR2 are SQVTM and ANQGSEA. Here the CDR3 DNA reads TGCAGCGTTCTAATGACCGGGGAGCTGTTTTTT. Its protein product is CSVLMTGELFF.

This chain connects TRBV5-4 to TRBJ2-1; 8 positions agree with TRBD1. This CDR3 spans 14 amino acids. Trimming removed 4 bases from V and 7 bases from J; junction bases left unmatched: 7. Germline CDR1 is SGHNT and CDR2 is YYREEE (reference sequence). CDR3 amino acids: CASSVSGGKNEQFF. The CDR3 bases are TGTGCCAGCAGCGTATCAGGGGGCAAGAATGAGCAGTTCTTC.

Concerning this clone: The same CDR3 is also encoded by other DNA sequences in this sample. The chain links TRBV7-9 to TRBJ1-4; the D gene is possibly TRBD1 (6 bases). The CDR3 length is 13 residues. Germline lookup yields CDR1 SEHNR and CDR2 FQNEAQ (reference sequence). Trimming stripped 5 bases from V and 8 bases from J, with 12 bases between. As DNA, the CDR3 is TGTGCCAGCAGCCCTAGGGGGGGCGAAAAACTGTTTTTT. Translating gives CASSPRGGEKLFF.

The count of this clone is one. The chain carries TRBV11-2 and TRBJ2-3; tentative D call: TRBD1 (6 bases). The germline gives CDR1 SGHAT, CDR2 FQNNGV. The CDR3 length is 15 residues. Trimming stripped 3 bases from V and 2 bases from J, with 12 bases between. CDR3 region: CASSLTGGHTDTQYF. CDR3 nucleotides: TGTGCCAGCAGCTTGACAGGAGGACACACAGATACGCAGTATTTT.